This T cell receptor beta chain was captured by sequencing in a study of T cells in localized non-small cell lung cancer. Study-wide points: Uninvolved neighboring lung showed the greatest T cell clonality, exceeding tumor.

Germline CDR1 SEHNR, CDR2 FQNEAQ (reference sequence). V trimming: 5 bases; J trimming: 9 bases; junction bases outside the gene matches: 6. The CDR3 extends over 14 amino acids. This clone came up once. Antigen specificity is unknown. Some clones are missing from TCRdb's copy, which holds only in-frame ones; the method was immunoSEQ multiplex PCR. This table has about 39,000 clones, roughly 83% appearing once. The gene calls are TRBV7-9 and TRBJ2-1; 11 bases fit TRBD2. The sample was PBMCs, taken before any cancer treatment. This clonotype was sampled from a woman aged 40-69 years with stage II squamous cell lung carcinoma. The CDR3 reads CASSQLAGAFEQFF. The DNA for the CDR3 is TGTGCCAGCAGCCAACTAGCGGGGGCCTTTGAGCAGTTCTTC.